This T cell receptor beta chain was documented in a study of T cells in Graves' hyperthyroidism and ophthalmopathy. About the research overall: It was at initial diagnosis, before any treatment, that peripheral blood was collected.

What was amplified from RNA transcripts were TCR beta CDR3 regions. Carried out on the TCR CDR3, a first-round RT-PCR used the HTBI primer set. TCRdb reanalysed the multiplex PCR reads using MiXCR and keeps one entry per CDR3 protein. The sample shows approximately 740,000 distinct CDR3 sequences, around 15% of them seen only once. This clonotype showed up many times. Germline CDR1 MDHEN, CDR2 SYDVKM. The CDR3 contains 16 residues. Trimming stripped 7 bases from V and 2 bases from J, with 18 bases between. The chain recombines TRBV28 with TRBJ1-5; possible D gene TRBD1, 5 bases. The sequence was obtained from a woman aged 18-29 years with Graves' hyperthyroidism. Material: blood. The CDR3 loop reads CASKDTPRVGNQPQHF. CDR3 in DNA: TGTGCCAGCAAGGACACCCCGAGGGTGGGCAATCAGCCCCAGCATTTT.